The sequence of this T cell receptor beta chain was determined in a study of Ad26.COV2.S vaccination and SARS-CoV-2 variants (dated by TCRdb to about 2021). Some background on the complete study: Donors in the vaccine arm were drawn from COV1001, a multicentre, randomized, double-blind, placebo-controlled phase I-IIa trial testing Ad26.COV2.S in healthy adults. Ad26.COV2.S was administered intramuscularly at 5 x 10^10 or 1 x 10^11 viral particles, either as a single shot or as two shots given 56 days apart. The specificity and breadth of SARS-CoV-2-reactive T cell receptors after Ad26.COV2.S vaccination were assessed by TCRbeta repertoire sequencing. The TCR-sequenced set comprised about 30 samples: around 20 Ad26.COV2.S vaccine recipients, 5 placebo recipients and 8 SARS-CoV-2 convalescent individuals. Trial participants were randomized into five groups of five, in which low-dose or high-dose Ad26.COV2.S was given once or twice, or placebo was given on both occasions. Blinding of investigators to trial group allocation was maintained during experiments and outcome assessment.

The sample's treatment or condition, from its label and the paper: around 19 received Ad26.COV2.S at low or high dose, single or two shots; about 5 received placebo; per-sample allocation not given. For vaccine and placebo recipients, the sequenced repertoires came from samples collected on day 63 after the first injection. Cohort 1b enrolled around 23 adults aged 18-55 years at a single site in Boston, USA, between 29 July and 7 August 2020. Ad26.COV2.S was a replication-incompetent adenovirus type 26 vector that expressed a prefusion-stabilized SARS-CoV-2 spike protein derived from the original Wuhan strain. Overall study outcomes, separate from this receptor: Comparing responses between vaccine doses or regimens was not something the study was powered to do. Vaccine and placebo recipients had comparable non-spike TCR breadth, which fits with the vaccine containing only spike. Substantial breadth of spike-specific CD8+ and CD4+ T cell responses was reported after vaccination. Spike-specific TCR breadth was higher in Ad26.COV2.S recipients than in placebo recipients (P = 0.0014). According to the authors, total T cell responses may have been underestimated by the TCR breadth and depth analyses.

Concerning this clone itself: The antigen this receptor binds is unknown. It has no much larger one-base neighbor in the sample; base qualities were not kept.

The CDR3 spans 13 residues, from the cysteine through the phenylalanine. Just CDR3 DNA is preserved here, 39 bases in frame from base 1. Based on the germline V gene, the CDR1 and CDR2 sequences are SGHTA and FQGNSA. V loses 5 bases of germline sequence and J loses 4 bases, and the interval between the two ends is 9 bases. The immunoSEQ Assay was used to sequence TCRbeta CDR3 regions. After extraction, genomic DNA underwent amplification by bias-controlled multiplex PCR, followed by high-throughput sequencing. As for the original processing: To quantify the absolute abundance of each unique TCRbeta CDR3 region, sequences were collapsed and filtered. Usable DNA was measured by amplifying reference genes present in all nucleated cells, and TCRbeta template counts were normalized to that usable DNA to estimate T cell fraction. Repertoire TCRs were annotated as SARS-CoV-2-specific by exact matching of V gene, CDR3 amino acid sequence and J gene to a known reactive TCR set. The reference SARS-CoV-2 TCR set came from MIRA and was filtered for enrichment in COVID-19-positive ImmuneCODE repertoires, removing public or cross-reactive TCRs. Drawing on the MIRA antigens, annotated TCRs were analysed further at the level of specific ORF or position within ORF. Breadth was defined as the number of annotated unique rearrangements divided by the total number of unique productive rearrangements, and depth was defined as the summed frequency of the annotated unique rearrangements. Two-sided Wilcoxon rank-sum tests were applied when comparing TCR breadth between groups. What TCRdb holds here is the immuneACCESS table cut down to in-frame rearrangements. Part of the clones is not present; checked against another copy, under half of the missing clones reflect an unresolved V gene, and the others are unexplained. The V and J calls and clone size were taken over from that table, and D and trimming were inferred from the DNA. The sample table holds 440,000 or so clones, of which roughly 91% were seen once. Clones ranked in the top ten supply around 4.2% of the sample.

The V gene is TRBV7-2 and the J gene is TRBJ1-5; the D gene assignment is ambiguous. This clonotype was obtained from a person aged 18-60 years who received the Ad26.COV2.S COVID-19 vaccine or a placebo. Here the sequenced sample was peripheral blood, taken in a trial of Ad26.COV2.S vaccine versus placebo. The DNA sequence follows: TGTGCCAGCAGCCGGGAGGGAAATCAGCCCCAGCATTTT. This codes for CASSREGNQPQHF.